These 23 T cell receptor beta chains came from one sample sequenced in a study of cytomegalovirus exposure and HLA in healthy donors (dated by TCRdb to the late 2010s). The protocol used for the library was the immunoSEQ multiplex PCR assay. In TCRdb, the immuneACCESS table is reduced to in-frame sequences with V and J assigned. These tables do not hold every clone; where another copy was compared, an unresolved V gene accounts for under half, and the others remain unexplained. Within this sample are about 160,000 clones, with around 92% of them counted one time only. 9% to 12% of the sample is taken by the ten largest. The material sequenced was PBMCs. Every receptor here comes from a woman aged 18-35 years in good health and CMV-seropositive.

The chain joins TRBV14 to TRBJ2-1; unclear D gene. V shed 5 bases and J shed 0 bases, with 17 bases lying between them. The CDR3 loop spans 17 amino acids. Looked up from germline, CDR1 is SGHDN and CDR2 is FVKESK. The CDR3 loop reads CASSSRWATSSYNEQFF. The CDR3 nucleotides are TGTGCCAGCAGCTCCCGTTGGGCAACGAGCTCCTACAATGAGCAGTTCTTC.

This chain links TRBV6-6 with TRBJ2-7; tentatively, D is TRBD1 (5 bases). CDR1 is MNHNY and CDR2 is SVGAGI in the germline V gene (reference sequence). V gave up 4 bases and J gave up 1 base, with 14 bases separating them. The CDR3 loop spans 15 amino acids. The CDR3 DNA is TGTGCCAGCAGTTTGACCTCGACAGCTTCCTACGAGCAGTACTTC. Translation: CASSLTSTASYEQYF.

J is TRBJ2-3 and V is TRBV18, with a weak D call TRBD2 (6 bases). The CDR3 loop spans 18 amino acids. Germline values: CDR1 KGHSH, CDR2 LQKENI. V dropped 4 bases and J dropped 0 bases, with 20 bases sitting between them. The CDR3 region has the DNA TGTGCCAGCTCACGTAGGCAGGGAGGCGGAACTAGCACAGATACGCAGTATTTT. Amino acids: CASSRRQGGGTSTDTQYF.

V usage is TRBV6-5 and J usage is TRBJ1-4; no clear D. CDR1 and CDR2 from the germline V gene are MNHEY and SVGAGI. The CDR3 spans 15 residues. Trimming shortened V by 5 bases and J by 3 bases, and 13 bases separated the two germline ends. CDR3 sequence (DNA): TGTGCCAGCAGTACTAAGGGAGATCCTAATGAAAAACTGTTTTTT. Translation: CASSTKGDPNEKLFF.

The chain uses TRBV28 and TRBJ2-1; D perhaps matches TRBD2 (6 bases). Germline assignment: CDR1 MDHEN and CDR2 SYDVKM. CDR3 length: 16 residues. V lost 5 bases to trimming and J lost 2 bases, with 16 bases between them. The CDR3 here is CASSVHSSAAYNEQFF. The CDR3 nucleotides are TGTGCCAGCAGTGTACACTCTAGCGCCGCCTACAATGAGCAGTTCTTC. The full variable domain, completed using reference TRBV28 and TRBJ2-1, is DVKVTQSSRYLVKRTGEKVFLECVQDMDHENMFWYRQDPGLGLRLIYFSYDVKMKEKGDIPEGYSVSREKKERFSLILESASTNQTSMYLCASSVHSSAAYNEQFFGPGTRLTVL.

The chain joins TRBV7-2 to TRBJ1-5; D ambiguous. Trimming took off 0 bases at V and 1 base at J, with 4 bases between the two ends. The germline CDR1 and CDR2 sequences are SGHTA and FQGNSA. The CDR3 consists of 14 residues. The DNA of the CDR3 is TGTGCCAGCAGCTTAGCCGGGAGCAATCAGCCCCAGCATTTT. It translates to CASSLAGSNQPQHF. The full variable domain, rest sourced from reference TRBV7-2 and TRBJ1-5, is GAGVSQSPSNKVTEKGKDVELRCDPISGHTALYWYRQSLGQGLEFLIYFQGNSAPDKSGLPSDRFSAERTGGSVSTLTIQRTQQEDSAVYLCASSLAGSNQPQHFGDGTRLSIL.

J is TRBJ2-3 and V is TRBV6-1, with D possibly TRBD2 on 5 matching bases. The CDR3 runs to 14 residues. Trimming took 1 base from V and 6 from J, leaving 11 bases between them. Per germline, CDR1 MNHNS and CDR2 SASEGT. Here the CDR3 reads CASSEVTSEDTQYF. The CDR3 DNA follows: TGTGCCAGCAGTGAAGTTACTAGTGAGGATACGCAGTATTTT.

The chain uses TRBV29-1 and TRBJ1-1; D not certain. CDR3 length: 10 amino acids. V lost 4 bases to trimming and J lost 8 bases, with 8 bases between them. CDR1 is SQVTM, CDR2 ANQGSEA, per germline. The CDR3 nucleotides are TGCAGCGTTGCCAACATAGAAGCTTTCTTT. Amino acid sequence: CSVANIEAFF.

This clone appeared a few times. The rearrangement joins TRBV28 to TRBJ2-7, with a weak D call TRBD1 (6 bases). V was clipped by 3 bases and J by 1 base, with 10 bases between them. In germline, CDR1 is MDHEN, CDR2 SYDVKM. This CDR3 has 14 residues. CDR3 DNA: TGTGCCAGCAGTTTCAGGGGCTCGTCCTACGAGCAGTACTTC. It is translated as CASSFRGSSYEQYF.

Here the CDR3 reads CASSQDILGGVQPQHF. The CDR3 DNA reads TGCGCCAGCAGCCAAGATATATTAGGGGGGGTTCAGCCCCAGCATTTT. V is TRBV4-3 and J is TRBJ1-5; the D gene is possibly TRBD1 (6 bases). The V gene's germline CDR1 is LGHNA and CDR2 YSLEER. This CDR3 has 16 residues. Trimming removed 0 bases from V and 6 bases from J, with 15 bases in between.

This clone is a singleton in its sample. The genes are TRBV11-1 and TRBJ2-3; D remains unclear. The ends were cut back, 3 bases at V and 4 bases at J, with 14 bases in the middle. Germline CDR1 is SGHAT and CDR2 is FQDESV (reference sequence). This CDR3 is built from 15 residues. The CDR3 is CASSFTPDKSDTQYF. CDR3 bases: TGTGCCAGCAGCTTCACTCCTGATAAGTCAGATACGCAGTATTTT.

The gene calls are TRBV15 and TRBJ2-7, with TRBD1 matching 9 bases. The germline V gene has CDR1 LNHNV and CDR2 YYDKDF (reference sequence). V was pared by 0 bases and J by 4 bases, with 7 bases of the junction left unmatched. This CDR3 is 16 amino acids long. The CDR3 DNA reads as TGTGCCACCAGCAGAGATAAAGGGACAGGGATGTACGAGCAGTACTTC. This gives the protein CATSRDKGTGMYEQYF. Combining the CDR3 with reference TRBV15 and TRBJ2-7 gives the whole variable domain DAMVIQNPRYQVTQFGKPVTLSCSQTLNHNVMYWYQQKSSQAPKLLFHYYDKDFNNEADTPDNFQSRRPNTSFCFLDIRSPGLGDTAMYLCATSRDKGTGMYEQYFGPGTRLTVT.

The rearrangement links TRBV18 to TRBJ2-7; 7 bases fit TRBD1. V was pared by 3 bases and J by 6 bases, with 8 bases of the junction left unmatched. The CDR3 totals 14 residues. Per the germline V gene, CDR1 is KGHSH and CDR2 is LQKENI. CDR3 sequence: CASSPETGFFEQYF. CDR3 DNA: TGTGCCAGCTCACCCGAGACAGGGTTCTTCGAGCAGTACTTC.

The V gene is TRBV4-3, the J gene TRBJ2-1; possibly TRBD1 for D (5 bases). V was clipped by 0 bases and J by 8 bases, with 14 bases between them. The CDR3 runs 15 residues. The germline CDR1 and CDR2 sequences are LGHNA and YSLEER. In nucleotides, the CDR3 is TGCGCCAGCAGCCAAGATCCCCAGGGTGGCGATGAGCAGTTCTTC. As protein: CASSQDPQGGDEQFF.

This clone was seen only a few times. The chain employs TRBV7-3 and TRBJ2-1, with 7 bases fitting TRBD2. CDR1 is SGHTA, CDR2 FQGTGA, per germline. The V gene end was trimmed by 5 bases and the J gene end by 6 bases; junction bases not matched to a gene: 4. This CDR3 is 13 amino acids long. This CDR3 reads CASSATSANEQFF. The CDR3 DNA reads TGTGCCAGCAGCGCCACTAGCGCCAATGAGCAGTTCTTC.

This chain links TRBV6-1 with TRBJ1-1; D not resolved. The germline V and J ends were trimmed by 7 bases and 4 bases, with 10 bases remaining between them. CDR3 length equals 12 residues. Germline assignment: CDR1 MNHNS and CDR2 SASEGT. The chain's CDR3 is CASTRGGTEAFF. DNA for the CDR3: TGTGCCAGCACCCGAGGCGGCACTGAAGCTTTCTTT.

The chain employs TRBV5-1 and TRBJ2-5; D gene unclear. Trimming cost V 5 bases and J 1 base, with 18 bases left between them. The germline V gene has CDR1 SGHRS and CDR2 YFSETQ. The CDR3 has 16 amino acids. CDR3 nucleotide sequence: TGCGCCAGCAGACACCTCTCGGGTGGCCCCCAAGAGACCCAGTACTTC. Translation: CASRHLSGGPQETQYF.

This chain links TRBV6-4 with TRBJ2-3; D perhaps matches TRBD1 (5 bases). Looked up from germline, CDR1 is MRHNA and CDR2 is SNTAGT. The CDR3 extends over 13 amino acids. Trimming took off 3 bases at V and 1 base at J, with 5 bases between the two ends. The CDR3 bases are TGTGCCAGCAGTGAAGGGGGCACAGATACGCAGTATTTT. Protein: CASSEGGTDTQYF.

This sequence joins TRBV6-6 and TRBJ1-5; D remains ambiguous. Trimming removed 0 bases from V and 6 bases from J, with 9 bases in between. There are 14 residues in the CDR3. Germline V gene sequence: CDR1 MNHNY, CDR2 SVGAGI (reference sequence). CDR3 DNA: TGTGCCAGCAGTTACTCCCCGGAGTTTCAGCCCCAGCATTTT. Protein product: CASSYSPEFQPQHF.

This clone was picked up a small number of times. This rearrangement joins TRBV7-8 to TRBJ1-2; 10 bases are a match to TRBD1. The CDR3 extends over 13 amino acids. Germline assignment: CDR1 SGHVS and CDR2 FQNEAQ. Unmatched junction bases numbered 5, after V lost 5 bases and J lost 8 bases. In DNA, the CDR3 is TGTGCCAGCAGCCCCGGGACAGGGGAAGGCTACACCTTC. Encoded protein: CASSPGTGEGYTF.

The chain is built from TRBV5-6 and TRBJ2-3, with D possibly matching TRBD1 (6 bases). Germline V CDR1 and CDR2: SGHDT, YYEEEE. V was shortened by 4 bases and J by 2 bases, with 23 bases between the two germline ends. The CDR3 has 18 residues. The CDR3 DNA reads TGTGCCAGCAGCAATCTTCTCTTCGGGACACAAGTCACAGATACGCAGTATTTT. Amino acids: CASSNLLFGTQVTDTQYF.

The CDR3 loop reads CASSLSLRQSSYEQYF. In DNA form, the CDR3 reads TGTGCCAGCAGTTTATCCCTGCGACAGAGCTCCTACGAGCAGTACTTC. This sequence joins TRBV27 and TRBJ2-7; a weak D match, TRBD1 (5 bases). Looked up from germline, CDR1 is MNHEY and CDR2 is SMNVEV (reference sequence). This CDR3 comprises 16 residues. Trimming took off 0 bases at V and 0 bases at J, with 12 bases between the two ends.

The chain recombines TRBV28 with TRBJ1-5; perhaps TRBD1 as D (6 bases). CDR1 MDHEN and CDR2 SYDVKM come from the germline V gene. The CDR3 runs 15 residues. V was trimmed by 3 bases and J by 3 bases, leaving 12 bases between them. CDR3 sequence reads: CASSLFGTLNQPQHF. For the CDR3, the DNA is TGTGCCAGCAGTTTGTTCGGGACACTCAATCAGCCCCAGCATTTT. The full variable domain, its missing parts supplied by reference TRBV28 and TRBJ1-5, is DVKVTQSSRYLVKRTGEKVFLECVQDMDHENMFWYRQDPGLGLRLIYFSYDVKMKEKGDIPEGYSVSREKKERFSLILESASTNQTSMYLCASSLFGTLNQPQHFGDGTRLSIL.